Detailed here is one TCR beta chain. The target antigen is unknown. The sample belongs to a study of Tregs in tolerant kidney transplant recipients. Study-level information: Sorting of CD4+CD25+CD127- cells followed roughly three-day belatacept mixed lymphocyte reactions, sometimes with roughly 5-day graft donor restimulation. Sorting used antibodies to exclude donor cells.

Looked up from germline, CDR1 is MDHEN and CDR2 is SYDVKM. V lost 6 bases and J 7 bases, leaving 24 bases between the germline ends. The CDR3 runs 16 residues. Study results and limitations: Biological reproducibility was not directly addressed in this study.

Sequencing was performed with immunoSEQ multiplex PCR; in TCRdb, only in-frame clones are kept and a portion is missing. The top ten clones hold more than 0.35% of a sample with tens of thousands of clones, just under 97% of them seen once. The rearrangement links TRBV28 to TRBJ1-2; D perhaps matches TRBD1 (6 bases). The sequence was collected from a human donor in good health. Sequencing input: Tregs from blood cultured with allogeneic cells. CDR3 coding DNA: TGTGCCAGCAGCTCTCCTAGCCGGGGGCGCTCGGCTGGCTACACCTTC. This codes for CASSSPSRGRSAGYTF.